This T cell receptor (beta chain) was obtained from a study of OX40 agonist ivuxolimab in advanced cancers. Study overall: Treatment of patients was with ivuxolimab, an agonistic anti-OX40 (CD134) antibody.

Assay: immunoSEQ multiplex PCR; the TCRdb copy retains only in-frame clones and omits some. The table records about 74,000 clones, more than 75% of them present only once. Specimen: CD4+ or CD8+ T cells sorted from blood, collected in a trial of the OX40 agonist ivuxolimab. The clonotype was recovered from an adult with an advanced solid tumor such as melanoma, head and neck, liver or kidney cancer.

The DNA of the CDR3 is TGTGCCAGCAGCTTTGACAGGGATCACGAGCAGTACTTC. Translated, it gives CASSFDRDHEQYF. This chain joins TRBV7-9 and TRBJ2-7; the match to TRBD1 covers 7 bases. Looked up from germline, CDR1 is SEHNR and CDR2 is FQNEAQ (reference sequence). The CDR3 is made up of 13 amino acids. V lost 3 bases to trimming and J lost 5 bases; unmatched junction nucleotides: 4. The complete variable domain, with remaining parts taken from reference TRBV7-9 and TRBJ2-7, reads DTGVSQNPRHKITKRGQNVTFRCDPISEHNRLYWYRQTLGQGPEFLTYFQNEAQLEKSRLLSDRFSAERPKGSFSTLEIQRTEQGDSAMYLCASSFDRDHEQYFGPGTRLTVT.